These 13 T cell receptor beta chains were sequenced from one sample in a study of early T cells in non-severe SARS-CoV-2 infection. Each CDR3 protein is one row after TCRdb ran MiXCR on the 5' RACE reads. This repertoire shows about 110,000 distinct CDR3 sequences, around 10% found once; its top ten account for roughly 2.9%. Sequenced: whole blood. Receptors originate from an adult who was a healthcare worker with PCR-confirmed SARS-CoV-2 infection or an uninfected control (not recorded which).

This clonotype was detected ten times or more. The CDR3 loop is CASSIGGGMADTQYF. In DNA, the CDR3 is TGTGCCAGCAGTATCGGCGGGGGGATGGCAGATACGCAGTATTTT. V usage is TRBV12-3 or TRBV12-4 and J usage is TRBJ2-3; TRBD2 matches at 8 bases. J lost 4 bases, V lost 5 bases, and 8 bases had no gene match. The CDR3 length is 15 residues.

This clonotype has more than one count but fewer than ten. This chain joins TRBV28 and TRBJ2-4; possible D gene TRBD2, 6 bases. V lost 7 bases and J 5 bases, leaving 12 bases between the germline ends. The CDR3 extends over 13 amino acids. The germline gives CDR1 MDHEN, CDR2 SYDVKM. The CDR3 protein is CASTGSIQNIQYF. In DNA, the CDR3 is TGTGCCAGCACCGGGAGCATTCAAAACATTCAGTACTTC.

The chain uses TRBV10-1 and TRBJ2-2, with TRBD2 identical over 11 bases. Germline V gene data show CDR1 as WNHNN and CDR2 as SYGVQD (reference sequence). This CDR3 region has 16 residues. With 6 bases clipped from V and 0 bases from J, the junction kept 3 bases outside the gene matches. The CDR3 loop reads CASSLTSGANTGELFF. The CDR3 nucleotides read TGCGCCAGCAGCCTGACTAGCGGGGCGAACACCGGGGAGCTGTTTTTT.

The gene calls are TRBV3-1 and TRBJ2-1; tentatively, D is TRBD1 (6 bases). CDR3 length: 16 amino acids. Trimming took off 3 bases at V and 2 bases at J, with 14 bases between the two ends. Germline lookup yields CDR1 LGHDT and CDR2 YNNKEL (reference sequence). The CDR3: CASSQGAPRPYNEQFF. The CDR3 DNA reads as TGTGCCAGCAGCCAGGGGGCTCCCAGGCCCTACAATGAGCAGTTCTTC.

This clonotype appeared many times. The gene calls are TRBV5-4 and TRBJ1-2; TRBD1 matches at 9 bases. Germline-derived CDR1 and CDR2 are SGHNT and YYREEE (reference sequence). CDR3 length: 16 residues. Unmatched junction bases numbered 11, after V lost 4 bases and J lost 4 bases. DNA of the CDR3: TGTGCCAGCAGCCGTCGGACAGGGGTCGGCATCTATGGCTACACCTTC. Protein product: CASSRRTGVGIYGYTF.

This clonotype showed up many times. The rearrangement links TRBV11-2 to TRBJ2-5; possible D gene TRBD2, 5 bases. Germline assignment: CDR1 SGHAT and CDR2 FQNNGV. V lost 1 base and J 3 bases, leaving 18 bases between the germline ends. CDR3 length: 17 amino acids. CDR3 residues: CASSLGATLSREETQYF. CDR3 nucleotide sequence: TGTGCCAGCAGCTTAGGCGCCACACTATCGAGGGAAGAGACCCAGTACTTC.

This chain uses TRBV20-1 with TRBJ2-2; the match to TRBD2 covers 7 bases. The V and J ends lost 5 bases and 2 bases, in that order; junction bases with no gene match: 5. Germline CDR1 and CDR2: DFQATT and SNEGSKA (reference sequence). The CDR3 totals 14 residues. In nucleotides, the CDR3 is TGCAGTGCTGCGGCGGGACTAAACACCGGGGAGCTGTTTTTT. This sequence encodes CSAAAGLNTGELFF.

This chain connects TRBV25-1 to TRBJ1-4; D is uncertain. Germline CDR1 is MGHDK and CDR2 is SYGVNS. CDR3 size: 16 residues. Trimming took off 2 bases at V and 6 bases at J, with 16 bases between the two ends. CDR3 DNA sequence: TGTGCCAGCAGTGAAATTTCCCCCAGATCGGATGAAAAACTGTTTTTT. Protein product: CASSEISPRSDEKLFF.

CDR3 sequence reads: CAILRRGPTDTQYF. The CDR3 nucleotides are TGTGCCATCCTTCGCCGTGGGCCCACAGATACGCAGTATTTT. The rearrangement links TRBV10-3 to TRBJ2-3; D unresolved. The CDR3 consists of 14 residues. Between the trimmed V and J ends, which lost 8 bases and 2 bases, there was a span of 14 bases. Germline values: CDR1 ENHRY, CDR2 SYGVKD.

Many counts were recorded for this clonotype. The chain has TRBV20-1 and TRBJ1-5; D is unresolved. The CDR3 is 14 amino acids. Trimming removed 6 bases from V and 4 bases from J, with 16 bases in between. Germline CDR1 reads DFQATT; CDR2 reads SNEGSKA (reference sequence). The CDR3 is CSARRPGRNQPQHF. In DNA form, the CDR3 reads TGCAGTGCAAGGAGACCGGGGAGGAATCAGCCCCAGCATTTT.

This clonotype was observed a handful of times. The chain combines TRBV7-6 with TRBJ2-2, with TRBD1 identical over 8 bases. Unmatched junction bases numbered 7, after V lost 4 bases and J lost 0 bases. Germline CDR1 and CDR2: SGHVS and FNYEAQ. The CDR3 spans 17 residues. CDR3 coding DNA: TGTGCCAGCAGCTCGCTCTCAGGGGGCCCGAACACCGGGGAGCTGTTTTTT. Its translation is CASSSLSGGPNTGELFF.

The CDR3 spells CASSVSSNTEAFF. In DNA, the CDR3 is TGTGCCAGCAGCGTAAGCTCGAACACTGAAGCTTTCTTT. V usage is TRBV9 and J usage is TRBJ1-1; D is unresolved. This CDR3 spans 13 amino acids. The V gene's germline CDR1 is SGDLS and CDR2 YYNGEE. Trimming shortened V by 1 base and J by 1 base, and 5 bases separated the two germline ends.

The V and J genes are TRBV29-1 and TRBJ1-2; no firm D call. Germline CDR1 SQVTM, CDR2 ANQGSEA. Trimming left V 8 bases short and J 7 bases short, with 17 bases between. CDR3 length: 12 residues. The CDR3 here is CSTLTTQLGYTF. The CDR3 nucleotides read TGCAGCACTTTGACCACGCAGCTTGGCTACACCTTC. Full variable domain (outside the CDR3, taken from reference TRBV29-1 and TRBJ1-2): SAVISQKPSRDICQRGTSLTIQCQVDSQVTMMFWYRQQPGQSLTLIATANQGSEATYESGFVIDKFPISRPNLTFSTLTVSNMSPEDSSIYLCSTLTTQLGYTFGSGTRLTVV.